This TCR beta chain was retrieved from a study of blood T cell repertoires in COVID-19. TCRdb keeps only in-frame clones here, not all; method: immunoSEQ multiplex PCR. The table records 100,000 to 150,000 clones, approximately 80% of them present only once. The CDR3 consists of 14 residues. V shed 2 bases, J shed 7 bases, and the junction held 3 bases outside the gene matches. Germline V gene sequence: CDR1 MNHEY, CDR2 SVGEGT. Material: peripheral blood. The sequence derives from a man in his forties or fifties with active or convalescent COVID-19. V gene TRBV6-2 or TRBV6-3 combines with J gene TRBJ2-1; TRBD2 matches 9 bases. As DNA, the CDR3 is TGTGCCAGCAGTTACGGGACTAGCTTAAATGAGCAGTTCTTC. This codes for CASSYGTSLNEQFF.